This TCR beta chain is drawn from a study of T cells after yellow fever vaccination. Study summary: Fractions low in cell number were prepared with SMART-Seq v4 Ultra Low Input.

TCRdb recomputed calls from the 5' RACE reads with MiXCR, one row per CDR3 protein. The repertoire holds 200,000 to 300,000 distinct CDR3 sequences, 3.6% seen once, with 15% to 20% in the top ten. Study-wide results and caveats: Once the booster was given, most primary-vaccination clones reappeared, at over 95% for CD4 and roughly 91% for CD8.

This clonotype is medium-sized by share. Its target is not known. This CDR3 is built from 13 residues. Germline CDR1 reads MGHRA; CDR2 reads YSYEKL. Trimming removed 2 bases at V and 5 bases at J, with 9 bases between. The V gene is TRBV4-1, the J gene TRBJ1-1; D gene ambiguous. The receptor comes from a man aged 18 to 29 who received the YFV17D yellow fever vaccine. Here the sequenced sample was PBMCs, taken 15 days after the yellow fever booster vaccination. CDR3 protein: CASSQREVTEAFF. CDR3 nucleotide sequence: TGCGCCAGCAGCCAACGGGAAGTTACTGAAGCTTTCTTT.